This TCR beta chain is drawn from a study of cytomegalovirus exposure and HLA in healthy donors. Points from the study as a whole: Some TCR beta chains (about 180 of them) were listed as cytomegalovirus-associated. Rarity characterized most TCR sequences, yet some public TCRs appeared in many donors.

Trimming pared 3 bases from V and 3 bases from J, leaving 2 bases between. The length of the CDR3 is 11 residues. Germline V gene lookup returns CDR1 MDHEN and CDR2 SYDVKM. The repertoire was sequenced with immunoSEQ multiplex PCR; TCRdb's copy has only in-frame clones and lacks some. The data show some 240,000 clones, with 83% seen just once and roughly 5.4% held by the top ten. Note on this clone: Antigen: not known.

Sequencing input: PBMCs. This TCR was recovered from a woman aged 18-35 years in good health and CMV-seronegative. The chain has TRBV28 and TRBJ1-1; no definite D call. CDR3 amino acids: CASSFDTEAFF. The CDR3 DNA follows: TGTGCCAGCAGTTTTGACACTGAAGCTTTCTTT. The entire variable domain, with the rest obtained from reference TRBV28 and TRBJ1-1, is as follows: DVKVTQSSRYLVKRTGEKVFLECVQDMDHENMFWYRQDPGLGLRLIYFSYDVKMKEKGDIPEGYSVSREKKERFSLILESASTNQTSMYLCASSFDTEAFFGQGTRLTVV.